Each of the 5 T cell receptor beta chains below was sequenced from the same sample in a study of T cell responses to AZD1222 COVID-19 vaccine. Libraries were prepared by immunoSEQ multiplex PCR; TCRdb keeps only in-frame clonotypes and omits some of them. This table has about 120,000 clones, approximately 90% appearing once. The specimen comprised peripheral blood, sampled 28 days after the second AZD1222 dose. The receptor source for this set is an adult who received the AZD1222 COVID-19 vaccine.

V gene TRBV5-1 combines with J gene TRBJ2-7; D assignment may be TRBD1 or TRBD2 (5 bases each). Germline V gene sequence: CDR1 SGHRS, CDR2 YFSETQ. Trimming took off 2 bases at V and 2 bases at J, with 17 bases between the two ends. The CDR3 totals 16 residues. Here the CDR3 reads CASSFSAGMGPYEQYF. The CDR3 nucleotides are TGCGCCAGCAGCTTTAGCGCAGGGATGGGCCCCTACGAGCAGTACTTC. Supplemented by reference TRBV5-1 and TRBJ2-7, the full variable domain reads KAGVTQTPRYLIKTRGQQVTLSCSPISGHRSVSWYQQTPGQGLQFLFEYFSETQRNKGNFPGRFSGRQFSNSRSEMNVSTLELGDSALYLCASSFSAGMGPYEQYFGPGTRLTVT.

The chain combines TRBV7-9 with TRBJ1-6; D is unresolved. From germline, CDR1 is SEHNR and CDR2 FQNEAQ (reference sequence). The V end was cut by 3 bases, the J end by 14 bases, with 11 bases between. This CDR3 is 12 amino acids long. CDR3 bases: TGTGCCAGCAGCTTGTGGGAGGGAGCCCTCCACTTT. Translated, it gives CASSLWEGALHF.

The gene calls are TRBV7-6 and TRBJ2-3, with 9 bases aligning to TRBD2. V dropped 5 bases and J dropped 3; count of bases not matched to a gene: 3. The germline V gene has CDR1 SGHVS and CDR2 FNYEAQ. The CDR3 extends over 14 amino acids. The CDR3 is CASSPAGGTDTQYF. The CDR3 DNA sequence: TGTGCCAGCAGCCCGGCGGGGGGGACAGATACGCAGTATTTT.

The V call is TRBV6-5, the J call TRBJ1-1, with a possible D match to TRBD1 (5 bases). V was trimmed by 2 bases and J by 1 base, leaving 11 bases between them. The CDR3 has 15 amino acids. In germline, CDR1 is MNHEY, CDR2 SVGAGI. CDR3 loop: CASSYALTANTEAFF. The CDR3, as DNA: TGTGCCAGCAGTTACGCGCTGACAGCGAACACTGAAGCTTTCTTT.

The chain is built from TRBV6-5 and TRBJ1-6; TRBD1 matches at 7 bases. Germline CDR1 reads MNHEY; CDR2 reads SVGAGI. Trimming removed 0 bases from V and 6 bases from J; junction bases left unmatched: 5. This CDR3 is 16 amino acids long. CDR3 in amino acids: CASSYSIQGFNSPLHF. The CDR3 DNA is TGTGCCAGCAGTTACTCGATACAGGGGTTTAATTCACCCCTCCACTTT.